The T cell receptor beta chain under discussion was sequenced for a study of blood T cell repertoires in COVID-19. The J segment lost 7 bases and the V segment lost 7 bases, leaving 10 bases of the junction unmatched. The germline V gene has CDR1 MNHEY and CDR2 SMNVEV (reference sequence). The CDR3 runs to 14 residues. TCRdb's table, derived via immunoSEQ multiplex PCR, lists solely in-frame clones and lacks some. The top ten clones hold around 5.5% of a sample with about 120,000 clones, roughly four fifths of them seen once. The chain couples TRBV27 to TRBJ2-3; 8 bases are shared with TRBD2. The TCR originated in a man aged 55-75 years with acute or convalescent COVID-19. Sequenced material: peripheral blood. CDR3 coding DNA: TGTGCCAGCAAGGGGACTAGATCCAGTTATACGCAGTATTTT. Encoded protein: CASKGTRSSYTQYF.